This T cell receptor beta chain was identified in a study of T cell responses to AZD1222 COVID-19 vaccine. About the study: Second-dose schedules of about 4 or about 12 weeks were combined. Study-wide points: No day 14 peak samples; only post-peak repertoires were characterized. Females outnumbered males among donors, who were mostly white British; clonal diversity was possibly underestimated.

Points on this clone: Its cognate antigen is unknown.

This CDR3 comprises 14 residues. V was pared by 1 base and J by 0 bases, with 6 bases between. CDR1 is MNHNS and CDR2 is SASEGT in the germline V gene. Produced via immunoSEQ multiplex PCR; TCRdb's table is partial and in-frame only. The sample shows 200,000 or so clones, about 90% of them seen only once. The rearrangement uses TRBV6-1 and TRBJ2-5; either TRBD1 or TRBD2 may fit D (5 bases each). This receptor was obtained from an adult in good health. Here the sequenced sample was peripheral blood, taken on day 0 of AZD1222 vaccination. CDR3 sequence (DNA): TGTGCCAGCAGTGAAGGGGGGTACCAAGAGACCCAGTACTTC. Its protein product is CASSEGGYQETQYF.